A selection of T cell receptor beta chains follows, all from one sample in a study of response to subunit inactivated influenza vaccine. TCRdb ran MiXCR on the RT-PCR reads and lists one entry per CDR3 protein. The repertoire consists of about 540,000 distinct CDR3 sequences, with approximately 24% occurring once and the leading ten covering 2.5% to 3.5%. The same sample was also studied in work on T cells expressing NK-cell markers.

The starting material was CD4+ T cells sorted from PBMCs, obtained less than 13 days after vaccination. Receptors originate from a man aged 50-59 years who received an inactivated influenza vaccine. Each CDR3 is given with its conserved first and last residue. The order of the fields is clone size, V gene, J gene, CDR3 protein. A row's size may be missing; if present it is once, few, many or a size class.

size: NA
V: TRBV4-1
J: TRBJ2-2
CDR3: CASSRNPGQIATGELFF

size: NA
V: TRBV6-2/TRBV6-3
J: TRBJ2-5
CDR3: CASSNGRETQYF

size: few
V: TRBV20-1
J: TRBJ2-1
CDR3: CSARAGAMNNEQFF

size: few
V: TRBV6-2/TRBV6-3
J: TRBJ2-1
CDR3: CASSRLANSYNEQFF

size: NA
V: TRBV12-3/TRBV12-4
J: TRBJ1-6
CDR3: CASSLSEGGLRSPLHF

size: NA
V: TRBV29-1
J: TRBJ2-2
CDR3: CSVATGSSGTGELFF

size: NA
V: TRBV20-1
J: TRBJ1-4
CDR3: CSARGSRGPEKLFF

size: NA
V: TRBV12-3/TRBV12-4
J: TRBJ2-7
CDR3: CASSSGPGGPYEQYF

size: many
V: TRBV7-2
J: TRBJ2-7
CDR3: CASSPGGLYEQYF

size: few
V: TRBV24-1
J: TRBJ2-1
CDR3: CATSDFKNEQFF

size: few
V: TRBV20-1
J: TRBJ2-5
CDR3: CSARPPGAAQETQYF

size: NA
V: TRBV7-9
J: TRBJ2-3
CDR3: CASSLARGRTPDTQYF

size: NA
V: TRBV29-1
J: TRBJ2-7
CDR3: CSVGDRGHEQYF

size: NA
V: TRBV5-1
J: TRBJ1-1
CDR3: CASSSGGSLVNTEAFF

size: few
V: TRBV28
J: TRBJ2-7
CDR3: CASIPVGSSYEQYF

size: NA
V: TRBV12-3/TRBV12-4
J: TRBJ2-1
CDR3: CASSSPGTVNEQFF

size: NA
V: TRBV5-5
J: TRBJ1-3
CDR3: CASSGRQTNSGNTIYF

size: NA
V: TRBV12-3/TRBV12-4
J: TRBJ1-6
CDR3: CASSFSGTGAVNSPLHF

size: many
V: TRBV7-9
J: TRBJ2-3
CDR3: CASSPRLDTQYF

size: NA
V: TRBV7-2
J: TRBJ2-1
CDR3: CASNRDRVGVQFF

size: NA
V: TRBV28
J: TRBJ2-7
CDR3: CASSLLGPEYEQYF

size: once
V: TRBV5-6
J: TRBJ2-3
CDR3: CASSQGPGRDTQYF

size: few
V: TRBV4-2
J: TRBJ2-2
CDR3: CASSQGTGFGGELFF

size: NA
V: TRBV5-4
J: TRBJ1-2
CDR3: CASSLVTDYGYTF

size: NA
V: TRBV4-1
J: TRBJ2-3
CDR3: CASSDRPPPGDTQYF

size: NA
V: TRBV7-2
J: TRBJ2-5
CDR3: CASSLNYRGPKETQYF

size: many
V: TRBV4-3
J: TRBJ2-2
CDR3: CASSQEPRTSGGYTGELFF

size: NA
V: TRBV7-3
J: TRBJ2-3
CDR3: CASSPVPGLADTQYF

size: few
V: TRBV7-9
J: TRBJ2-2
CDR3: CASSTDRGPTGELFF

size: few
V: TRBV7-9
J: TRBJ2-3
CDR3: CASSLWRGMGADTQYF

size: many
V: TRBV6-2/TRBV6-3
J: TRBJ1-5
CDR3: CASTWQQNQPQHF

size: few
V: TRBV10-3
J: TRBJ2-1
CDR3: CATRGTSGGGQFF

size: NA
V: TRBV12-3/TRBV12-4
J: TRBJ2-3
CDR3: CASIGLAGERNTQYF

size: NA
V: TRBV4-3
J: TRBJ1-1
CDR3: CASSLSRMNTEAFF

size: NA
V: TRBV11-2
J: TRBJ2-7
CDR3: CASSAARYEQYF

size: NA
V: TRBV6-5
J: TRBJ1-5
CDR3: CASSSRGVSSQPQHF

size: few
V: TRBV12-3/TRBV12-4
J: TRBJ1-1
CDR3: CASSLSLWGTGVNTEAFF

size: NA
V: TRBV7-7
J: TRBJ2-1
CDR3: CASRIRRDNEQFF

size: NA
V: TRBV15
J: TRBJ2-2
CDR3: CATSRRHGELFF

size: NA
V: TRBV20-1
J: TRBJ2-5
CDR3: CSARAPGYQETQYF

size: few
V: TRBV7-3
J: TRBJ2-3
CDR3: CASSFQRPTDTQYF

size: NA
V: TRBV7-6
J: TRBJ2-1
CDR3: CASSSLSPRAYSYNEQFF

size: NA
V: TRBV11-2
J: TRBJ1-5
CDR3: CASSTLTSGTGGRQPQHF